The entry that follows covers one T cell receptor beta chain sequence. This clonotype showed up many times. The antigen it binds to is not known. No base qualities exist here, and no much larger clone lies one base off it. In light of the paper, this sample's treatment or condition label describes: live attenuated yellow fever vaccine strain. At each blood-draw timepoint, two biological replicates of bulk PBMCs were obtained. A standard Ficoll-Paque protocol was used to isolate PBMCs from peripheral blood. TriZol was used to extract RNA from bulk PBMCs, CD4 and CD8 fractions, and dextramer-positive and dextramer-negative fractions. At the junction V is shortened by 0 bases and J by 4 bases; bases outside the gene matches: 11. Looking up the germline V gene yields CDR1 SGHTA and CDR2 FQGNSA. The CDR3 holds 18 amino acids from the cysteine to the phenylalanine. Left in the record is the CDR3 DNA by itself, 54 bases read in frame from the first base.

The record originates from a study of T cells after yellow fever vaccination (dated 2019 in TCRdb). Background on the whole study: The SMART-Seq v4 Ultra Low Input RNA kit was used to prepare libraries from fractions with low cell numbers. Bulk TCR alpha and beta repertoires were sequenced longitudinally to track T-cell clones before and after primary and booster YFV17D yellow fever vaccination. Two healthy male donors, one aged 18 to 30 and one aged 30 to 40 years, made up the cohort. Bulk PBMC replicates and cell subsets were isolated from blood drawn at multiple timepoints before and after both primary and secondary immunization. The paper's findings and limits, for the study overall: Most clones expanded after primary vaccination were re-detected after the booster (about 95% of CD4 and around 88% of CD8), suggesting broad memory maintenance. A small share of clonotypes occurred in both CD4 and CD8 compartments, likely arising from convergent recombination. Compared with the primary T-cell response, the secondary T-cell response was weaker but faster, peaking on day 5 rather than day 15. Computational filtering was required because FACS-sorted repertoires could contain abundant contaminating clonotypes from the bulk population. The study included only two donors, which limits how far the findings can be generalized.

Synthesis of TCR cDNA relied on 5'RACE template switching, a step that introduced a universal primer site along with unique molecular identifiers. cDNA synthesis was primed from both the TCR alpha and TCR beta constant segments. Library amplification used two PCR steps, and the second PCR step added sample barcodes and sequencing adapters. Sequencing of the libraries was done on either Illumina HiSeq 2500 (2x100 bp) or NovaSeq (2x150 bp). As for how the authors treated the data: Demultiplexing of reads and collapsing into UMI consensus sequences were performed with MIGEC, and V(D)J alignment was carried out with MiXCR. Clonotypes responding to the vaccine were identified with edgeR on replicate PBMC samples, with the criteria of FDR below 0.01 and a log2 fold change above 5 up to day 15. Bulk clonotypes were assigned CD4 or CD8 identity according to which sequenced CD4 or CD8 repertoire held them at higher abundance. The public sequencing data were trimmed at Q25 with fastp and processed into clonotypes with MiXCR by TCRdb, which kept only in-frame beta chains. Each CDR3 protein appears once, grouped with its most common genes and DNA. The authors' filters were not applied to this entry. For this sample the table gives around 350,000 distinct CDR3 sequences, of which about 6% were detected only once. Clones ranked in the top ten supply about 15% of the sample.

The sample here was PBMCs, taken 5 days after the yellow fever booster vaccination. This receptor was obtained from a man aged 30 to 45 who received the YFV17D yellow fever vaccine. Here the chain combines TRBV7-2 and TRBJ2-2; a stretch of 7 junction bases matches TRBD1. The CDR3 protein: CASSLAILTGVGTGELFF. The sequence in DNA is TGTGCCAGCAGCTTAGCCATACTAACAGGGGTCGGCACCGGGGAGCTGTTTTTT.